Following are 32 T cell receptor beta chains from one sample sequenced in a study of esophageal squamous cell carcinoma under preoperative chemotherapy. Time point here: before preoperative PTX-NDP chemotherapy. Each CDR3 protein is one row after TCRdb ran MiXCR on the PCR reads. Among fewer than 18,000 distinct CDR3 sequences listed, approximately 57% were seen once. The specimen was obtained from a patient given preoperative chemotherapy. Source of these receptors: a human donor with esophageal squamous cell carcinoma. The donor label of this sample is uncertain.

Remarks on this clonotype: A read error may account for a junction end that differs from germline. The chain has TRBV6-1 and TRBJ2-4; possibly TRBD2 for D (6 bases). From germline, CDR1 is MNHNS and CDR2 SASEGT. The CDR3 length is 16 residues. The CDR3 protein is CASSDAGLGAKNTQYF. Here the CDR3 DNA reads TGTGCCAGCAGTGACGCGGGGCTGGGAGCCAAAAATACGCAGTATTTC.

Comments on this clonotype: A junction end diverges from the germline sequence, so it may reflect a read error. CDR3 protein: CASSDSGWRENIQYF. CDR3 nucleotide sequence: TGTGCCAGCAGCGACTCGGGGTGGAGGGAAAACATTCAGTACTTC. The chain recombines TRBV6-4 with TRBJ2-4; a weak D match, TRBD2 (6 bases). Germline V lookup: CDR1 MRHNA, CDR2 SNTAGT. The CDR3 totals 15 residues.

The chain is built from TRBV6-1 and TRBJ2-3; 7 bases align to TRBD2. In germline, CDR1 is MNHNS, CDR2 SASEGT. This CDR3 contains 15 residues. The trim removed 8 bases at V and 4 bases at J, leaving 12 bases unmatched. The CDR3 sequence: CASERGGRAPDTQYF. The CDR3 DNA reads TGTGCCAGCGAAAGGGGAGGGAGGGCCCCAGATACGCAGTATTTT.

This clonotype came up once. This chain links TRBV6-1 with TRBJ2-3; tentative D call: TRBD2 (6 bases). V was trimmed by 5 bases and J by 10 bases, leaving 22 bases between them. The CDR3 spans 15 residues. The germline V gene encodes CDR1 MNHNS and CDR2 SASEGT. The CDR3 loop is CASSPPGVGGAAQYF. The CDR3 DNA follows: TGTGCCAGCAGTCCCCCCGGGGTAGGAGGGGCGGCGCAGTATTTT.

The chain carries TRBV11-2 and TRBJ2-1; 7 bases match TRBD1. The DNA end is more similar to TRBJ2-7, so the J call may be wrong. Per germline, CDR1 SGHAT and CDR2 FQNNGV. This CDR3 comprises 15 residues. CDR3 DNA sequence: TGTGCCAGCAGCTTTTCGACAGGGAGCTCCTACGAGCAGTACTTC. This encodes CASSFSTGSSYEQYF.

There are many counts of this clonotype. The chain is built from TRBV6-1 and TRBJ2-5, with 7 bases fitting TRBD2. Germline V gives CDR1 MNHNS, CDR2 SASEGT. J lost 5 bases, V lost 10 bases, and 22 bases had no gene match. The length of the CDR3 is 17 residues. The DNA of the CDR3 is TGTGCCACCTCCGGGGGTCGGCGGGAGTACGGGAGCGAGACCCAGTACTTC. The encoded protein is CATSGGRREYGSETQYF.

Points on this clonotype: Relative to the germline gene, one junction end is altered; a read error may explain this. V gene TRBV6-4 combines with J gene TRBJ2-2; 8 bases map to TRBD2. The CDR3 is made up of 15 amino acids. CDR1 and CDR2 from the germline V gene are MRHNA and SNTAGT. This CDR3 reads CASSALAGSTGEQFF. The CDR3, as DNA: TGTGCCAGCAGTGCGTTAGCGGGAAGCACCGGGGAGCAGTTTTTT.

The V and J genes are TRBV10-3 and TRBJ2-4; D possibly corresponds to TRBD2 (5 bases). This CDR3 has 14 amino acids. The germline V gene has CDR1 ENHRY and CDR2 SYGVKD. The CDR3 spells CAGSGRGDKKIQYF. Here the CDR3 DNA reads TGTGCGGGGAGCGGCCGCGGTGATAAAAAGATCCAGTACTTC.

This clonotype came up a few times. The rearrangement links TRBV7-8 to TRBJ2-1, with 11 bases aligning to TRBD2. The J call could be wrong; TRBJ2-5 is a better fit for the DNA end. CDR3 size: 14 residues. Germline assignment: CDR1 SGHVS and CDR2 FQNEAQ. The CDR3: CASSPLAGEETQYF. CDR3 DNA: TGTGCCAGCAGTCCACTAGCGGGAGAAGAGACCCAGTACTTC.

This chain joins TRBV6-1 and TRBJ1-1, with D unresolved. The germline V and J ends were trimmed by 2 bases and 0 bases, with 4 bases remaining between them. The V gene's germline CDR1 is MNHNS and CDR2 SASEGT. The CDR3 length is 13 residues. The CDR3, as DNA: TGTGCCAGCAGTGAATTACTGAACACTGAAGCTTTCTTT. As protein: CASSELLNTEAFF.

This chain connects TRBV7-2 to TRBJ2-1; D unresolved. The CDR3 has 15 amino acids. The germline V gene encodes CDR1 SGHTA and CDR2 FQGNSA. V dropped 5 bases and J dropped 0 bases, with 11 bases sitting between them. The CDR3: CASSRTSSSYNEQFF. The DNA for the CDR3 is TGTGCCAGCAGCCGGACGTCAAGCTCCTACAATGAGCAGTTCTTC. Together with reference TRBV7-2 and TRBJ2-1, the CDR3 gives the full variable domain: GAGVSQSPSNKVTEKGKDVELRCDPISGHTALYWYRQSLGQGLEFLIYFQGNSAPDKSGLPSDRFSAERTGGSVSTLTIQRTQQEDSAVYLCASSRTSSSYNEQFFGPGTRLTVL.

The rearrangement joins TRBV12-3 or TRBV12-4 to TRBJ2-3, with D possibly TRBD2 on 6 matching bases. V was clipped by 8 bases and J by 12 bases, with 30 bases between them. This CDR3 is 16 amino acids long. CDR3 amino acids: CASGAYGRGRTETQYF. The CDR3 DNA follows: TGTGCCAGCGGGGCTTACGGGCGGGGACGCACAGAGACCCAGTATTTT.

The rearrangement joins TRBV6-2 or TRBV6-3 to TRBJ2-3; 8 bases line up with TRBD1. The germline CDR1 and CDR2 sequences are MNHEY and SVGEGT. This CDR3 contains 15 residues. J gave up 0 bases and V 5 bases, and 4 bases lay outside the gene matches. Here the CDR3 reads CASSTGTGSTDTQYF. Written as DNA, the CDR3 is TGTGCCAGCAGTACCGGGACAGGTAGCACAGATACGCAGTATTTT.

As for this clonotype: One end of the junction is discordant with germline, which a read error may explain. This chain uses TRBV6-4 with TRBJ1-5, with 10 bases that match TRBD1. Per the germline V gene, CDR1 is MRHNA and CDR2 is SNTAGT. The CDR3 length is 15 residues. In DNA, the CDR3 is TGTGCCAGCAGTCCCGGGACAGGGGACAATCAGCCCCACCATTTT. Translated: CASSPGTGDNQPHHF.

Notes on this clonotype: One junction end disagrees with the germline gene, perhaps due to a read error. CDR3 sequence: CASGGGEADTQYF. For the CDR3, the DNA is TGTGCCAGCGGGGGAGGTGAGGCAGATACCCAGTATTTT. The chain uses TRBV7-2 and TRBJ2-3; TRBD2 is a possible D gene (6 bases). The CDR3 covers 13 residues. In germline, CDR1 is SGHTA, CDR2 FQGNSA.

Notes on this clonotype: No conserved phenylalanine or tryptophan is present at the end of the CDR3, so a read error is the likely explanation. No DNA is shown, since the ends of the CDR3 on it are uncertain; the CDR3 is the one TCRdb lists. The J gene is TRBJ2-1, the V gene TRBV7-8; TRBD2, the D gene given by the table, was not confirmed from the DNA. A total of 11 residues make up the CDR3, ends included. Germline values: CDR1 SGHVS, CDR2 FQNEAQ. This chain's CDR3 is CASSAPRHRPP.

In the case of this clonotype: Its ends do not fully match the called genes, so a read error is possible. The chain joins TRBV6-1 to TRBJ2-3; 9 nucleotides line up with TRBD2. The germline V gene encodes CDR1 MNHNS and CDR2 SASEGT. This CDR3 spans 14 amino acids. CDR3 sequence reads: CAGSGGLAVETQYF. The CDR3 DNA is TGTGCCGGCAGTGGGGGACTAGCCGTCGAGACGCAGTATTTT.

This chain uses TRBV4-1 with TRBJ2-1; D gene uncertain. The germline CDR1 and CDR2 sequences are MGHRA and YSYEKL. There are 12 residues in the CDR3. V gave up 4 bases and J gave up 5 bases, with 6 bases separating them. Here the CDR3 DNA reads TGCGCCAGCAGCCCAGATGACAATGAGCAGTTCTTC. Translation gives CASSPDDNEQFF.

A remark on this clonotype: At one end, the junction sequence differs from germline, possibly due to a read error. The J gene is TRBJ2-4, the V gene TRBV6-1; D possibly uses TRBD1 or TRBD2 (6 bases each). From germline, CDR1 is MNHNS and CDR2 SASEGT. This CDR3 has 16 residues. Here the CDR3 reads CASRVGGQGPKNTQYF. The CDR3 region has the DNA TGTGCCAGCCGTGTAGGGGGGCAGGGACCCAAAAACACTCAGTACTTC.

The V call is TRBV6-4, the J call TRBJ2-3; 9 bases align to TRBD2. CDR3 length: 16 residues. J lost 5 bases, V lost 6 bases, and 12 bases had no gene match. CDR1 is MRHNA, CDR2 SNTAGT, per germline. CDR3 loop: CASRGSGGGGEDTQYF. The DNA for the CDR3 is TGTGCCAGCAGGGGCTCCGGGGGCGGGGGGGAAGATACGCAGTATTTT.

This rearrangement joins TRBV6-1 to TRBJ2-1; D might be TRBD2 (5 bases). The CDR3 sequence is 12 residues long. The V gene lost 8 bases and the J gene lost 9 bases, with 14 bases spanning the gap. The germline CDR1 and CDR2 sequences are MNHNS and SASEGT. The DNA of the CDR3 is TGTGCCAGCTGTGCGCACAGCGGTGAGCAGTTCTTC. Its translation: CASCAHSGEQFF.

J is TRBJ2-1 and V is TRBV6-4; 7 nucleotides agree with TRBD1. V was pared by 0 bases and J by 6 bases, with 2 bases of the junction left unmatched. The CDR3 runs to 14 residues. Germline V gene lookup returns CDR1 MRHNA and CDR2 SNTAGT. The DNA of the CDR3 is TGTGCCAGCAGTGACTCAACAGGGGTCAATGAGCAGTTCTTC. Translation: CASSDSTGVNEQFF.

V and J are TRBV6-1 and TRBJ1-2; 10 nucleotides match TRBD1. The J segment lost 7 bases and the V segment lost 5 bases, leaving 10 bases of the junction unmatched. Germline assignment: CDR1 MNHNS and CDR2 SASEGT. This CDR3 contains 15 residues. CDR3 sequence: CASSPTTGGFRGYTF. CDR3 DNA sequence: TGTGCCAGCAGTCCTACGACAGGGGGCTTCCGTGGCTACACCTTC.

This clonotype was observed at least ten times. A much larger clone differs from this one at a single base, so this may be a read error. For the CDR3, the DNA is TGTGCCAGCAGTGATAACATTGTACCGGGGAATGAGCAGTACTTC. This encodes CASSDNIVPGNEQYF. J is TRBJ2-1 and V is TRBV6-4; TRBD2 is a possible D gene (5 bases). The J call may be in error: the DNA end matches TRBJ2-7 better. Germline CDR1 is MRHNA and CDR2 is SNTAGT. CDR3 length: 15 amino acids.

In its sample, this clonotype was seen a few times. The rearrangement links TRBV6-1 to TRBJ2-3; TRBD2 matches 7 bases. The length of the CDR3 is 17 residues. Germline CDR1 reads MNHNS; CDR2 reads SASEGT. V gave up 0 bases and J gave up 3 bases; unmatched junction bases: 9. The chain's CDR3 is CASSEAGGAGRTDTQYF. Here the CDR3 DNA reads TGTGCCAGCAGTGAAGCGGGAGGGGCGGGACGGACAGATACGCAGTATTTT.

The chain combines TRBV11-1 with TRBJ2-3, with D perhaps matching TRBD2 (5 bases). The end of the DNA fits TRBJ2-5 better, so the J call may be wrong. The CDR3 extends over 14 amino acids. CDR1 is SGHAT, CDR2 FQDESV, per germline (reference sequence). The CDR3: CASSPTSWGETQYF. CDR3 in DNA: TGTGCCAGCAGCCCAACTAGTTGGGGAGAGACCCAGTACTTC.

Comment on this clonotype: A read error may account for a junction end that differs from germline. The CDR3 DNA follows: TGTGCGGGGAGTGGGGGACGTGAGAAAGAGACGCAGTACTTT. Translating it yields CAGSGGREKETQYF. The chain joins TRBV10-3 to TRBJ2-5, with D perhaps being TRBD1 or TRBD2 (5 bases each). The CDR3 extends over 14 amino acids. Germline V lookup: CDR1 ENHRY, CDR2 SYGVKD.

This clonotype has more than one count but fewer than ten. J is TRBJ2-1 and V is TRBV6-1; 9 bases match TRBD1. Germline-derived CDR1 and CDR2 are MNHNS and SASEGT. V shed 6 bases and J 10 bases; nucleotides not matched to a gene: 10. The CDR3 length is 14 residues. The CDR3 DNA follows: TGTGCCAGCAGGGAACCGGGACAGGGAGTCGAGCAGTTCTTC. This gives the protein CASREPGQGVEQFF.

This clonotype has just a few counts. Since the CDR3 does not end with the conserved phenylalanine or tryptophan, this likely comes from a read error. Written as DNA, the CDR3 is TGTGCCAGCAGTTACGGGTCGGGTGCCAACAATGAGCAGTTCTTA. It is translated as CASSYGSGANNEQFL. The chain links TRBV6-5 to TRBJ2-1; D remains unclear. The CDR3 is made up of 15 amino acids. V lost 2 bases and J 5 bases, leaving 13 bases between the germline ends. Germline CDR1 and CDR2: MNHEY and SVGAGI.

The V and J genes are TRBV6-1 and TRBJ2-3, with TRBD2 identical over 8 bases. The DNA end is a closer match to TRBJ2-7, so the J assignment may be wrong. Germline V gives CDR1 MNHNS, CDR2 SASEGT. The CDR3 is made up of 16 amino acids. CDR3 nucleotide sequence: TGTGCCAGCAGGGGCAACGGGGGGGACGGCGGAGATACGCAGTACTTC. Amino acids: CASRGNGGDGGDTQYF.

Judged by abundance, this clonotype is medium-sized. The V call is TRBV7-2, the J call TRBJ2-5; 14 positions match TRBD2. Germline V lookup: CDR1 SGHTA, CDR2 FQGNSA. Germline trimming cut 5 bases from V and 0 bases from J; bases unmatched to any gene: 11. This CDR3 is 19 amino acids long. The CDR3 DNA is TGTGCCAGCAGCCAAGGACTAGCGGGGGGAGTTCCGTACCAAGAGACCCAGTACTTC. It translates to CASSQGLAGGVPYQETQYF. The full variable domain, completed using reference TRBV7-2 and TRBJ2-5, is GAGVSQSPSNKVTEKGKDVELRCDPISGHTALYWYRQSLGQGLEFLIYFQGNSAPDKSGLPSDRFSAERTGGSVSTLTIQRTQQEDSAVYLCASSQGLAGGVPYQETQYFGPGTRLLVL.

V usage is TRBV6-1 and J usage is TRBJ2-1, with D possibly TRBD2 on 6 matching bases. The J call is doubtful: the DNA matches TRBJ2-5 better. Germline V gene lookup returns CDR1 MNHNS and CDR2 SASEGT. This CDR3 is 13 amino acids long. The chain's CDR3 is CASSEEGLKTQYF. The CDR3 nucleotides read TGTGCCAGCAGTGAGGAGGGGTTGAAGACCCAGTACTTC.